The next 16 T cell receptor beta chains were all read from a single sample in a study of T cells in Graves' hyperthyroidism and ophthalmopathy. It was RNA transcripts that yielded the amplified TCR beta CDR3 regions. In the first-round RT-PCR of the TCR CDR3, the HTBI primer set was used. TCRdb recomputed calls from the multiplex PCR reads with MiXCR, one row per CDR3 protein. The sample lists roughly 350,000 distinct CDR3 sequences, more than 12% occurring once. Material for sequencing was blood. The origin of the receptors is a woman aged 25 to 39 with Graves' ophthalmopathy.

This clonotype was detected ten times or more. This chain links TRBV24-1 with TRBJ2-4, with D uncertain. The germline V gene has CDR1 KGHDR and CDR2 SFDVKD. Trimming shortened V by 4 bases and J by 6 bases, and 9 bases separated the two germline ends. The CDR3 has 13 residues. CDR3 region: CATSEPGVNIQYF. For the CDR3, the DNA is TGTGCCACCAGTGAACCAGGCGTAAACATTCAGTACTTC.

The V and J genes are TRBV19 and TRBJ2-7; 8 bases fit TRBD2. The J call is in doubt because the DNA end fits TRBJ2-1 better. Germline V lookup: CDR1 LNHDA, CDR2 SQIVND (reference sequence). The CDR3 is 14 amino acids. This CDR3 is CASSDSGVLYEQFF. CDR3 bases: TGTGCCAGTAGTGATAGCGGGGTCCTCTACGAGCAGTTCTTC.

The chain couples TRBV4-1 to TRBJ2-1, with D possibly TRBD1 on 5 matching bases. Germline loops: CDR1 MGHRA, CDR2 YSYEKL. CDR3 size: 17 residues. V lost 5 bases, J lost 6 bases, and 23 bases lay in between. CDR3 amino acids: CASSDGPLHTRGNEQFF. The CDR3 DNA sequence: TGCGCCAGCAGCGATGGTCCCCTTCATACAAGGGGCAATGAGCAGTTCTTC.

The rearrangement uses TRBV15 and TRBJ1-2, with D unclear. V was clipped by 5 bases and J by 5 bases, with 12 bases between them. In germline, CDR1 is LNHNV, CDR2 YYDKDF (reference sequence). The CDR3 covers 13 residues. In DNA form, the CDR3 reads TGTGCCACCAGCGACTTCACTGGGTATGGCTACACCTTC. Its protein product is CATSDFTGYGYTF.

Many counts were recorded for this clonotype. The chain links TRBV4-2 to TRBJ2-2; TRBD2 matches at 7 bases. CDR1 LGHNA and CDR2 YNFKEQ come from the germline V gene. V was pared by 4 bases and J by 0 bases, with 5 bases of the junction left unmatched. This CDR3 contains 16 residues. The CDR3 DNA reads TGTGCCAGCAGCCCCAGGACTAGGACGAACACCGGGGAGCTGTTTTTT. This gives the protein CASSPRTRTNTGELFF.

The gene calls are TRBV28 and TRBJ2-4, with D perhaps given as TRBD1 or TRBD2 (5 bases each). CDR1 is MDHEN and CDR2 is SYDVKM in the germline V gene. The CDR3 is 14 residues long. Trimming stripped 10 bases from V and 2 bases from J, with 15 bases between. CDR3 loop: CAITQEASKNIQYF. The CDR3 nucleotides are TGTGCCATCACACAGGAGGCTTCCAAAAACATTCAGTACTTC.

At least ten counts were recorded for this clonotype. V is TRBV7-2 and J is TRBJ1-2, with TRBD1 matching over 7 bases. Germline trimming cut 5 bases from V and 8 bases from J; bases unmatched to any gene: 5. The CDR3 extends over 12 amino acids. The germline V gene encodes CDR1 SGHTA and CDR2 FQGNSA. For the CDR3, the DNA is TGTGCCAGCAGCGAACGCAGGGGGGGCTACACCTTC. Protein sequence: CASSERRGGYTF.

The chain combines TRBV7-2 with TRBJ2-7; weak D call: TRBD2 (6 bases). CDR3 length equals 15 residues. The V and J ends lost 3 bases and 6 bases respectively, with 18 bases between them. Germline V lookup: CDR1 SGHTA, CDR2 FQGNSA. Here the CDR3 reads CASSFSWGDHSEQYF. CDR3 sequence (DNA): TGTGCCAGCAGCTTCTCGTGGGGGGATCATAGCGAGCAGTACTTC.

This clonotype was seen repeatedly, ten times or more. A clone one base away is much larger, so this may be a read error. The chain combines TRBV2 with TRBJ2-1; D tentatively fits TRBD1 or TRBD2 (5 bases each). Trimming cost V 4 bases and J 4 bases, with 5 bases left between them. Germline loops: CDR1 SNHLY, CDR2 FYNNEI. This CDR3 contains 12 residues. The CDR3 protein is CASSGGYNEQFF. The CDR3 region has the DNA TGTGCCAGCAGTGGGGGGTACAATGAGCAGTTCTTC.

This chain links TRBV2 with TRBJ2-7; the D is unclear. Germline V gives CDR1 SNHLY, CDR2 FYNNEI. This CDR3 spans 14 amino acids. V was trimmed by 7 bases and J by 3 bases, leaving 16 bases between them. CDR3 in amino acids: CASKVRWDSYEQYF. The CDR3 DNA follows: TGTGCCAGCAAGGTCAGGTGGGATAGCTACGAGCAGTACTTC.

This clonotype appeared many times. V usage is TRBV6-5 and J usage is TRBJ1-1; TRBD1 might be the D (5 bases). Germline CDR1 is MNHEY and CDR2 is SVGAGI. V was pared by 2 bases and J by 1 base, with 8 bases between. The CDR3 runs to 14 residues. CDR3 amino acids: CASSYRGRNTEAFF. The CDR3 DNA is TGTGCCAGCAGTTACCGGGGACGGAACACTGAAGCTTTCTTT.

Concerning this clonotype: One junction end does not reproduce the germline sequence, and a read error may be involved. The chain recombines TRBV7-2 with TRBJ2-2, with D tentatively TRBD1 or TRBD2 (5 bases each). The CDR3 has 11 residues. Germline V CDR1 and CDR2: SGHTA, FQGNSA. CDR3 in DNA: TGTGCCAGCAGCCGAACCGGGGCGCTGTTTTTT. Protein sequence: CASSRTGALFF.

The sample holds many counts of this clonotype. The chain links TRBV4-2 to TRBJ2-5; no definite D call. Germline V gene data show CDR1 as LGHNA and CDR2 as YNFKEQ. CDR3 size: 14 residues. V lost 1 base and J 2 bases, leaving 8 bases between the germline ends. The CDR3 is CASSQAVGQETQYF. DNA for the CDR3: TGTGCCAGCAGCCAAGCCGTAGGTCAAGAGACCCAGTACTTC.

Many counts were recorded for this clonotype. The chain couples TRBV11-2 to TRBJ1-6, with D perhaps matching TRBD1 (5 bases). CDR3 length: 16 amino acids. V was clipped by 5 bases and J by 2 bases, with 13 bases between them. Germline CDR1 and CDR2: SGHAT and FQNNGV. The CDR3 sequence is CASSIRTGPYNSPLHF. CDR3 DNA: TGTGCCAGCAGCATCAGGACGGGGCCCTATAATTCACCCCTCCACTTT.

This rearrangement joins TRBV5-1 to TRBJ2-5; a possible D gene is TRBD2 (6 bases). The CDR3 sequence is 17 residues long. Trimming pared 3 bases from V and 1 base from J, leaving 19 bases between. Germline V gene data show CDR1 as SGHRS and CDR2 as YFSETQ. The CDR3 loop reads CASSSPGRGGSQETQYF. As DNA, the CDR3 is TGCGCCAGCAGCTCCCCCGGTCGGGGAGGCTCCCAAGAGACCCAGTACTTC.

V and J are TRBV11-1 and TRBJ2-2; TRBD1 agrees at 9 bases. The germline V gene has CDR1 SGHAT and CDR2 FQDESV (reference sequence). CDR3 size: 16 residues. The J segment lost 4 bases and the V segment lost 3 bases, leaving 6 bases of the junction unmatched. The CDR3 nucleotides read TGTGCCAGCAGCTTGGGGGTGACAGGGGGCACCGGGGAGCTGTTTTTT. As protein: CASSLGVTGGTGELFF.